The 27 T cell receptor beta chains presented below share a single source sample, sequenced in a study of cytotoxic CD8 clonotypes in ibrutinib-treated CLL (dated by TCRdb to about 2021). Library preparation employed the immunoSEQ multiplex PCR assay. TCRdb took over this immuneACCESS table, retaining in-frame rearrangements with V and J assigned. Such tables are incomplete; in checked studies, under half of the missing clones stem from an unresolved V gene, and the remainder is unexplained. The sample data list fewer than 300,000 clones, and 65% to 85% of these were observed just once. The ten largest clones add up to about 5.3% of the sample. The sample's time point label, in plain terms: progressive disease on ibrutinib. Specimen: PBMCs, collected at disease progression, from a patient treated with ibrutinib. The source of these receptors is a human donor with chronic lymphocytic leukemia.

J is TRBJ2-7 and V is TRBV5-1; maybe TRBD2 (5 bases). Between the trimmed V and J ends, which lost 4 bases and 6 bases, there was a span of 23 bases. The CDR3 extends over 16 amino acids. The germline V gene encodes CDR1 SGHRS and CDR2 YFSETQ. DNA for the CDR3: TGCGCCAGCAGCCCGACCCCTATCGGGAAGGCGGCCGAGCAGTACTTC. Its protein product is CASSPTPIGKAAEQYF. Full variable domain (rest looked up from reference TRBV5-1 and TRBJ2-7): KAGVTQTPRYLIKTRGQQVTLSCSPISGHRSVSWYQQTPGQGLQFLFEYFSETQRNKGNFPGRFSGRQFSNSRSEMNVSTLELGDSALYLCASSPTPIGKAAEQYFGPGTRLTVT.

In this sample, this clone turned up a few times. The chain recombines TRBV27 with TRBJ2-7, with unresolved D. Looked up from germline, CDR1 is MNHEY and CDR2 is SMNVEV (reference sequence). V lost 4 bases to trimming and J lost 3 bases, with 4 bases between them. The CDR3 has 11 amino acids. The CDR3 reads CASSYGYEQYF. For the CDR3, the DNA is TGTGCCAGCAGTTACGGCTACGAGCAGTACTTC.

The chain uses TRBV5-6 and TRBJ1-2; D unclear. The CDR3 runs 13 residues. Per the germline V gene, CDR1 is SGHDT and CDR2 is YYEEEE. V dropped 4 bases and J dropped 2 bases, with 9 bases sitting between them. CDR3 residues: CASSPGRNYGYTF. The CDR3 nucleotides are TGTGCCAGCAGCCCAGGACGGAACTATGGCTACACCTTC.

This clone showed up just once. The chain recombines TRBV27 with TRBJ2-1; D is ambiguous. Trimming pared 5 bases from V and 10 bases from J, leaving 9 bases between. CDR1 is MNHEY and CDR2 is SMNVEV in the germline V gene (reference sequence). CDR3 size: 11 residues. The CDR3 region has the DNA TGTGCCAGCAGTAACAAAAGGGAGCAGTTCTTC. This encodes CASSNKREQFF.

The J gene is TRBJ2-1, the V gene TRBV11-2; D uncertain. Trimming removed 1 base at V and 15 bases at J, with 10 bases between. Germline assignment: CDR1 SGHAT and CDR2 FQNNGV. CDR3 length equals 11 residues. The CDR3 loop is CASSLGRTSFF. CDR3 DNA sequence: TGTGCCAGCAGCTTAGGACGGACCTCGTTCTTC. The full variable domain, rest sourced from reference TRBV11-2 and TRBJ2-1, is EAGVAQSPRYKIIEKRQSVAFWCNPISGHATLYWYQQILGQGPKLLIQFQNNGVVDDSQLPKDRFSAERLKGVDSTLKIQPAKLEDSAVYLCASSLGRTSFFGPGTRLTVL.

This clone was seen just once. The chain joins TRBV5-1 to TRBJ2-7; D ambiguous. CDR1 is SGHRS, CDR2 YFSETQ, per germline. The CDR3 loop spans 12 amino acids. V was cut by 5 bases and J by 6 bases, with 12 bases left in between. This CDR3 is CASSSRVGEQYF. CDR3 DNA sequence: TGCGCCAGCAGTAGTAGGGTAGGCGAGCAGTACTTC.

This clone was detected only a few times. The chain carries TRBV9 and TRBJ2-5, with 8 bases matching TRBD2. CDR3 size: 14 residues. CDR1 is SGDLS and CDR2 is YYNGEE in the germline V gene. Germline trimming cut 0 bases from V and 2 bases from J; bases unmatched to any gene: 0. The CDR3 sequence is CASSVGLAQETQYF. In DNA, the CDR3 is TGTGCCAGCAGCGTAGGACTAGCGCAAGAGACCCAGTACTTC.

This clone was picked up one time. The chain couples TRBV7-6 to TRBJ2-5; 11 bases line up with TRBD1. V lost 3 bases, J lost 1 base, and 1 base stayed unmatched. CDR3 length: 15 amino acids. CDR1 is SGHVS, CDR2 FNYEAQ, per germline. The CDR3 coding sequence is TGTGCCAGCAGCTTTGGGACAGGGGGCCAAGAGACCCAGTACTTC. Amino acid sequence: CASSFGTGGQETQYF.

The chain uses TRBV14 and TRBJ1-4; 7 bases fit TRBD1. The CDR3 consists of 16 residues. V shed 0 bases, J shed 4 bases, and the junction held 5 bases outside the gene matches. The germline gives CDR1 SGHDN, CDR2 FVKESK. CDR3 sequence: CASSQDLTGNNEKLFF. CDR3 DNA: TGTGCCAGCAGCCAAGACCTGACAGGGAATAATGAAAAACTGTTTTTT.

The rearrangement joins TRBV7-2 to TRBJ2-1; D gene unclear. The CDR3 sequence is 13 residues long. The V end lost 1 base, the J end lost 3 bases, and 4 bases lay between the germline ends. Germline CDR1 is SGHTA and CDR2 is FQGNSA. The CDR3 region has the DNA TGTGCCAGCAGCTTAGGGTTCTACAATGAGCAGTTCTTC. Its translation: CASSLGFYNEQFF.

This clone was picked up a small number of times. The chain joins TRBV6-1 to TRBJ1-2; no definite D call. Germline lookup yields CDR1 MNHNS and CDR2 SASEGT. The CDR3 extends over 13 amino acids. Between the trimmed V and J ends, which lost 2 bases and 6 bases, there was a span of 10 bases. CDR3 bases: TGTGCCAGCAGTGAATCGGGGAAGGATGGCTACACCTTC. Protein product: CASSESGKDGYTF.

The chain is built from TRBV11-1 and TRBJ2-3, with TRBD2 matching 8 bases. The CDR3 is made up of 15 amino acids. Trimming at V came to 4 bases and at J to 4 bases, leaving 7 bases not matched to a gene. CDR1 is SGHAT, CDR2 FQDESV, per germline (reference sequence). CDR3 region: CASSSLAGLADTQYF. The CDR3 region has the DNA TGTGCCAGCAGCTCGCTAGCGGGTTTGGCAGATACGCAGTATTTT.

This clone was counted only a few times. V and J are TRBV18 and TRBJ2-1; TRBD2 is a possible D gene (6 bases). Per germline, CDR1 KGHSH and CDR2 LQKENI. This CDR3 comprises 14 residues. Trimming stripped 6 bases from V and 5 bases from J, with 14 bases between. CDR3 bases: TGTGCCAGCTCTCCTATTAGCGGAAACAATGAGCAGTTCTTC. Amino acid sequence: CASSPISGNNEQFF.

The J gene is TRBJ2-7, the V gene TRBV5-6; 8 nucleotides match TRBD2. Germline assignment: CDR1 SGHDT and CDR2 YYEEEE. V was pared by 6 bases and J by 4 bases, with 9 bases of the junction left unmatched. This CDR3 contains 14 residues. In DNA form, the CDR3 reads TGTGCCAGCACCCACGGGGGGGGGTGGTACGAGCAGTACTTC. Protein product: CASTHGGGWYEQYF.

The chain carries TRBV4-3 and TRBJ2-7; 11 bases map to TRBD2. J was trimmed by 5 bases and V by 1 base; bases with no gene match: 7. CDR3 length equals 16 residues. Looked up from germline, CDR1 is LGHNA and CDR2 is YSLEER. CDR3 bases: TGCGCCAGCAGCCAAGGGCTAGCGGGAGGTTCCCACGAGCAGTACTTC. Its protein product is CASSQGLAGGSHEQYF.

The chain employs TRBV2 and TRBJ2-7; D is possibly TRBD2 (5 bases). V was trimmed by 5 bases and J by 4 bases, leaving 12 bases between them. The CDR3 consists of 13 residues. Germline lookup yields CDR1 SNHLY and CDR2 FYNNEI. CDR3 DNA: TGTGCCAGCAGTCCGGGAAGAAGATACGAGCAGTACTTC. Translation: CASSPGRRYEQYF.

The CDR3 reads CASSLDTQYF. In nucleotides, the CDR3 is TGTGCCAGCAGCTTAGATACGCAGTATTTT. The V call is TRBV11-2, the J call TRBJ2-3; no clear D. Germline CDR1 SGHAT, CDR2 FQNNGV. The CDR3 runs 10 residues. V lost 0 bases and J 8 bases, leaving 0 bases between the germline ends.

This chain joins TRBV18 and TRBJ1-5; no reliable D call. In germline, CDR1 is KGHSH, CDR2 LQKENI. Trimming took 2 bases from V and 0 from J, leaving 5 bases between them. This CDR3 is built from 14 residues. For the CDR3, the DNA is TGTGCCAGCTCACCAGGGCTTAGCAATCAGCCCCAGCATTTT. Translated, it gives CASSPGLSNQPQHF.

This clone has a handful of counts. The CDR3 region has the DNA TGTGCCAGCAGTTACTCGGGACTAGAAGACGAGCAGTACTTC. This sequence encodes CASSYSGLEDEQYF. This chain connects TRBV6-5 to TRBJ2-7, with 8 nucleotides matching TRBD2. CDR1 and CDR2 from the germline V gene are MNHEY and SVGAGI. The CDR3 spans 14 residues. The ends lost 0 bases at V and 5 bases at J; junction bases unmatched: 3.

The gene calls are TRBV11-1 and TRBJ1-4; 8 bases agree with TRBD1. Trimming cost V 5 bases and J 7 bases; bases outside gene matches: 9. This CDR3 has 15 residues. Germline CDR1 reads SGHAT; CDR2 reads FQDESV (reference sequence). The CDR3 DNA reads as TGTGCCAGCAGCCAAAGACAGGGGATGACTGAAAAACTGTTTTTT. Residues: CASSQRQGMTEKLFF.

CDR3 sequence: CATRDSPYYEQYF. Written as DNA, the CDR3 is TGTGCCACCCGGGACAGCCCTTACTACGAGCAGTACTTC. This chain uses TRBV19 with TRBJ2-7; 7 bases agree with TRBD1. This CDR3 region has 13 residues. With V trimmed by 10 bases and J by 3 bases, 9 bases remained unmatched. Looked up from germline, CDR1 is LNHDA and CDR2 is SQIVND (reference sequence). Supplemented by reference TRBV19 and TRBJ2-7, the full variable domain reads DGGITQSPKYLFRKEGQNVTLSCEQNLNHDAMYWYRQDPGQGLRLIYYSQIVNDFQKGDIAEGYSVSREKKESFPLTVTSAQKNPTAFYLCATRDSPYYEQYFGPGTRLTVT.

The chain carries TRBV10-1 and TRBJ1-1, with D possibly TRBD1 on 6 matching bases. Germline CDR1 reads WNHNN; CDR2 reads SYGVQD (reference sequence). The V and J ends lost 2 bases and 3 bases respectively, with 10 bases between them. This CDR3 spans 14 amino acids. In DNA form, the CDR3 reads TGCGCCAGCAGTGAGGGGGACATGGACACTGAAGCTTTCTTT. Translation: CASSEGDMDTEAFF.

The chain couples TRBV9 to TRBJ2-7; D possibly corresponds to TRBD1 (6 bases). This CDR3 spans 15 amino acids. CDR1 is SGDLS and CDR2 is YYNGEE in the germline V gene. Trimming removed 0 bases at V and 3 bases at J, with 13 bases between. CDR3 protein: CASSVGIGGIYEQYF. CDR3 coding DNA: TGTGCCAGCAGCGTAGGTATAGGGGGTATCTACGAGCAGTACTTC.

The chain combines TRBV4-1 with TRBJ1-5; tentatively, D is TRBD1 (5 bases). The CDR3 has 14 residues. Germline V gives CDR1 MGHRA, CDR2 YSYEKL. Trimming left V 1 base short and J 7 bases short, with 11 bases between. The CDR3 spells CASSQARDRQPQHF. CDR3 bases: TGCGCCAGCAGCCAAGCCCGGGACCGACAGCCCCAGCATTTT.

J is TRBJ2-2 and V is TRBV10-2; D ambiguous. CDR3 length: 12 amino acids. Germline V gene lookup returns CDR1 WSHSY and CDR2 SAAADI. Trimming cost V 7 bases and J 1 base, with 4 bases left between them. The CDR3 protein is CASTRNTGELFF. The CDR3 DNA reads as TGCGCCAGCACTCGGAACACCGGGGAGCTGTTTTTT.

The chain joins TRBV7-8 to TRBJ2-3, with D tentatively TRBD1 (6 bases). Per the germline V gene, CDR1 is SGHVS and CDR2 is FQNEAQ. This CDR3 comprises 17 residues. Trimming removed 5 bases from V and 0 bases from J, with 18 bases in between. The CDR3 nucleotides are TGTGCCAGCAGCCCGATGACCGGGACAACTAGCACAGATACGCAGTATTTT. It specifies CASSPMTGTTSTDTQYF.

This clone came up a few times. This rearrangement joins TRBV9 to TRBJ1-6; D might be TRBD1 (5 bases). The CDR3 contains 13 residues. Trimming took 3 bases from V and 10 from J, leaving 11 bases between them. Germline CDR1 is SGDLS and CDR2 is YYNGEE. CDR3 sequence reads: CASSGSGGSPLHF. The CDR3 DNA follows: TGTGCCAGCAGCGGAAGTGGGGGGTCACCCCTCCACTTT.